Following are 24 T cell receptor beta chains from one sample sequenced in a study of spatial heterogeneity in lung cancer. Time point indicated: blood at routine non-recurrence follow-up after resection. MiXCR, applied by TCRdb to the 5' RACE reads, yields one record per CDR3 protein. The table has under 150,000 distinct CDR3 sequences, more than 10% seen once. The input for sequencing was PBMCs, taken at follow-up. Receptors originate from a female donor with early-stage non-small cell lung cancer.

This clonotype was recorded a few times. The chain links TRBV6-6 to TRBJ1-1; possibly TRBD1 for D (5 bases). V lost 6 bases, J lost 6 bases, and 14 bases lay in between. Germline CDR1 reads MNHNY; CDR2 reads SVGAGI (reference sequence). This CDR3 comprises 13 residues. The CDR3 bases are TGTGCCAGCAGGCCGAATTTGGGGGCTGAAGCTTTCTTT. It yields the protein CASRPNLGAEAFF.

This clonotype has just a few counts. The chain links TRBV20-1 to TRBJ1-1; 7 bases are a match to TRBD1. Germline V gene lookup returns CDR1 DFQATT and CDR2 SNEGSKA (reference sequence). The CDR3 runs to 13 residues. Trimming at V came to 1 base and at J to 11 bases, leaving 10 bases not matched to a gene. The CDR3: CSARGALQGMAFF. The CDR3 DNA sequence: TGCAGTGCTAGAGGAGCCTTACAGGGGATGGCTTTCTTT.

This rearrangement joins TRBV29-1 to TRBJ2-5, with 10 bases lining up with TRBD1. CDR1 SQVTM and CDR2 ANQGSEA come from the germline V gene. CDR3 size: 13 residues. V was clipped by 6 bases and J by 4 bases; unmatched bases: 5. Here the CDR3 DNA reads TGCAGCGTAGGCCGGGACAGGGGAGAGACCCAGTACTTC. Protein sequence: CSVGRDRGETQYF.

This sequence joins TRBV20-1 and TRBJ2-1, with D uncertain. Per germline, CDR1 DFQATT and CDR2 SNEGSKA (reference sequence). The V and J ends lost 6 bases and 11 bases respectively, with 14 bases between them. This CDR3 is built from 11 residues. CDR3 coding DNA: TGCAGTGCCGATCGAGACCGAAAGCAGTTCTTC. It yields the protein CSADRDRKQFF.

The rearrangement uses TRBV14 and TRBJ2-5, with TRBD1 matching 7 bases. Germline CDR1 reads SGHDN; CDR2 reads FVKESK. The CDR3 length is 16 residues. After removal of 4 bases from V and 0 bases from J, the junction contained 8 bases not matched to a gene. CDR3: CASSRRQGHYQETQYF. The CDR3 DNA reads TGTGCCAGCAGCCGAAGACAGGGTCATTACCAAGAGACCCAGTACTTC.

The table lists this clonotype with many counts. The rearrangement links TRBV11-3 to TRBJ2-1, with D uncertain. There are 13 residues in the CDR3. Germline V gene data show CDR1 as SGHNT and CDR2 as YENEEA. Trimming pared 5 bases from V and 1 base from J, leaving 6 bases between. CDR3 sequence reads: CASSTQSYNEQFF. In DNA, the CDR3 is TGTGCCAGCAGCACCCAGTCCTACAATGAGCAGTTCTTC.

This clonotype was counted many times. The J gene is TRBJ1-6, the V gene TRBV11-2; no clear D gene. This CDR3 is built from 19 residues. Trimming took off 5 bases at V and 0 bases at J, with 20 bases between the two ends. The V gene's germline CDR1 is SGHAT and CDR2 FQNNGV. The CDR3 spells CASSPPGRISSSYNSPLHF. The CDR3 nucleotides are TGTGCCAGCAGCCCCCCCGGCAGAATATCAAGCTCCTATAATTCACCCCTCCACTTT.

This clonotype was recorded at least ten times. CDR3 DNA: TGTGCCACCAGCAGAGTAACTAGCGGACCCACCGGGGAGCTGTTTTTT. Protein: CATSRVTSGPTGELFF. The V gene is TRBV15, the J gene TRBJ2-2, with 8 bases matching TRBD2. Trimming took 1 base from V and 4 from J; bases not matched to a gene: 5. Germline CDR1 LNHNV, CDR2 YYDKDF (reference sequence). The CDR3 is 16 residues long.

The chain links TRBV7-2 to TRBJ1-2; D gene ambiguous. V dropped 6 bases and J dropped 5 bases, with 13 bases sitting between them. Germline V gene data show CDR1 as SGHTA and CDR2 as FQGNSA. There are 13 residues in the CDR3. CDR3 sequence reads: CASSFRGLYGYTF. CDR3 nucleotides: TGTGCCAGCAGTTTTCGAGGGCTGTATGGCTACACCTTC.

In this sample, this clonotype turned up many times. The chain couples TRBV12-3 or TRBV12-4 to TRBJ2-1; D call uncertain. V gave up 3 bases and J gave up 7 bases, with 7 bases separating them. CDR3 length equals 12 residues. CDR3 nucleotides: TGTGCCAGCAGTTTCCCGCATAATGAGCAGTTCTTC. Protein: CASSFPHNEQFF.

This rearrangement joins TRBV28 to TRBJ2-7, with 8 bases fitting TRBD1. V shed 5 bases, J shed 5 bases, and the junction held 8 bases outside the gene matches. The CDR3 runs 14 residues. Germline assignment: CDR1 MDHEN and CDR2 SYDVKM. This CDR3 reads CASSPMDRDHEQYF. The CDR3 nucleotides read TGTGCCAGCAGTCCGATGGACAGGGACCACGAGCAGTACTTC.

This clonotype was seen only a few times. V gene TRBV11-2 combines with J gene TRBJ2-1; 12 bases are shared with TRBD2. The CDR3 spans 15 residues. V was clipped by 5 bases and J by 4 bases; unmatched bases: 3. CDR1 is SGHAT, CDR2 FQNNGV, per germline. CDR3 loop: CASSRGLAGYNEQFF. The CDR3 DNA reads as TGTGCCAGCAGCCGAGGACTAGCGGGATACAATGAGCAGTTCTTC.

At least ten counts were recorded for this clonotype. The rearrangement uses TRBV29-1 and TRBJ2-2; TRBD2 agrees at 7 bases. CDR3 length: 15 residues. V was clipped by 2 bases and J by 2 bases; unmatched bases: 5. Per germline, CDR1 SQVTM and CDR2 ANQGSEA. The CDR3 reads CSVESGRTNTGELFF. CDR3 DNA: TGCAGCGTTGAATCCGGGAGGACTAACACCGGGGAGCTGTTTTTT.

V and J are TRBV25-1 and TRBJ2-7; weak D call: TRBD2 (5 bases). V lost 2 bases and J 4 bases, leaving 9 bases between the germline ends. The germline V gene encodes CDR1 MGHDK and CDR2 SYGVNS. This CDR3 spans 13 amino acids. DNA of the CDR3: TGTGCCAGCAGTGAAAGCGGTTCATACGAGCAGTACGTC. This codes for CASSESGSYEQYV.

The chain uses TRBV5-1 and TRBJ2-1; 11 nucleotides agree with TRBD2. The CDR3 spans 16 residues. Germline V gene sequence: CDR1 SGHRS, CDR2 YFSETQ. The ends lost 0 bases at V and 4 bases at J; junction bases unmatched: 3. The CDR3 loop is CASSLVGTSGYNEQFF. The CDR3 DNA reads TGCGCCAGCAGCTTGGTAGGGACTAGCGGTTACAATGAGCAGTTCTTC.

The chain combines TRBV28 with TRBJ2-7; 12 bases map to TRBD1. The CDR3 runs to 15 residues. The germline V gene encodes CDR1 MDHEN and CDR2 SYDVKM. V was pared by 3 bases and J by 4 bases, with 4 bases of the junction left unmatched. The CDR3 DNA reads TGTGCCAGCAGTTTCAGGGACAGGGGGCGATACGAGCAGTACTTC. This gives the protein CASSFRDRGRYEQYF.

The rearrangement uses TRBV5-1 and TRBJ2-1; D is ambiguous. Trimming stripped 3 bases from V and 10 bases from J, with 14 bases between. Germline V gene data show CDR1 as SGHRS and CDR2 as YFSETQ. CDR3 size: 13 residues. CDR3 residues: CASSSTNAREQFF. The CDR3 DNA reads TGCGCCAGCAGCTCTACAAATGCGCGAGAGCAGTTCTTC.

This chain joins TRBV11-2 and TRBJ2-1; D not resolved. Germline CDR1 and CDR2: SGHAT and FQNNGV. Trimming stripped 6 bases from V and 1 base from J, with 10 bases between. CDR3 length: 14 amino acids. CDR3: CASSQLSSYNEQFF. The CDR3 DNA reads TGTGCCAGCAGTCAGCTATCTTCCTACAATGAGCAGTTCTTC.

This clonotype was picked up a small number of times. The rearrangement joins TRBV7-3 to TRBJ2-7; 13 bases agree with TRBD2. CDR3 size: 17 residues. Losses at the gene ends were 4 bases for V and 1 base for J; bases not matched to a gene: 7. Germline CDR1 and CDR2: SGHTA and FQGTGA. The CDR3 region has the DNA TGTGCCAGCAGCTCCCTGAGACTAGCGGGAGGTTCCTACGAGCAGTACGTC. Translating it yields CASSSLRLAGGSYEQYV.

In its sample, this clonotype was seen a few times. The V and J genes are TRBV12-3 or TRBV12-4 and TRBJ2-3; 8 nucleotides line up with TRBD2. The CDR3 runs to 12 residues. Here the CDR3 DNA reads TGTGCGGGGGGACTAGGCGCAGATACGCAGTATTTT. Its protein product is CAGGLGADTQYF.

The genes are TRBV20-1 and TRBJ2-4; no clear D gene. The V and J ends lost 3 bases and 0 bases respectively, with 9 bases between them. Per the germline V gene, CDR1 is DFQATT and CDR2 is SNEGSKA (reference sequence). The CDR3 has 14 residues. CDR3 residues: CSASPPIAKNIQYF. DNA of the CDR3: TGCAGTGCTAGTCCCCCTATAGCCAAAAACATTCAGTACTTC.

About this clonotype: A much larger clone lies a single base off, so this may be a read error. The CDR3 bases are TGTGCCAGCAGCTTAGATTGGAGCACTGAAGCTTTCTTT. It specifies CASSLDWSTEAFF. The chain combines TRBV7-7 with TRBJ1-1, with no clear D. V was shortened by 1 base and J by 4 bases, with 7 bases between the two germline ends. Germline V gene sequence: CDR1 SSHAT, CDR2 FNYEAQ (reference sequence). This CDR3 region has 13 residues.

This clonotype showed up just a few times. DNA for the CDR3: TGTGCCAGTAGTCAGGGGACAGGGAGCACAAGTGAGCAGTTCTTC. It translates to CASSQGTGSTSEQFF. The chain carries TRBV19 and TRBJ2-1; 9 bases line up with TRBD1. The CDR3 length is 15 residues. Germline V gene sequence: CDR1 LNHDA, CDR2 SQIVND (reference sequence). The ends lost 5 bases at V and 9 bases at J; junction bases unmatched: 11. Drawing the rest from reference TRBV19 and TRBJ2-1, the complete variable domain is DGGITQSPKYLFRKEGQNVTLSCEQNLNHDAMYWYRQDPGQGLRLIYYSQIVNDFQKGDIAEGYSVSREKKESFPLTVTSAQKNPTAFYLCASSQGTGSTSEQFFGPGTRLTVL.

This clonotype was counted only a few times. J is TRBJ2-2 and V is TRBV6-2 or TRBV6-3; the match to TRBD2 covers 10 bases. V shed 2 bases, J shed 6 bases, and the junction held 9 bases outside the gene matches. This CDR3 is 17 amino acids long. CDR1 MNHEY and CDR2 SVGEGT come from the germline V gene. CDR3 nucleotides: TGTGCCAGCAGTTACCCGAAGGTGCTAGCGGGAGCCGGGGAGCTGTTTTTT. This sequence encodes CASSYPKVLAGAGELFF.